This TCR beta chain was recorded in a study of CD8 T cells in ankylosing spondylitis. On this clonotype: Its matching antigen is unknown.

The CDR3 contains 12 residues. V was trimmed by 0 bases and J by 8 bases, leaving 4 bases between them. Germline V lookup: CDR1 MNHGY, CDR2 SAAAGT. Findings and limits, study-wide: A CD8+ phenotype characterized the disease-linked clones, which were relatively rare in peripheral blood. Clones linked to disease were reported to show significant enrichment in matched ankylosing spondylitis synovial fluid. What seemed typical of ankylosing spondylitis blood was a TCR beta motif built from several highly homologous variants.

TCRdb called the 5' RACE reads again in MiXCR, with one record for every CDR3 protein. The sample has 250,000 to 400,000 distinct CDR3 sequences, 11% seen once. The clonotype was recovered from a female donor with ankylosing spondylitis or in good health (not recorded which). Sequenced input: blood, either unsorted or a sorted T cell fraction (not recorded which). The rearrangement uses TRBV6-8 and TRBJ2-2, with unresolved D. The CDR3, as DNA: TGTGCCAGCAGTTACTCTTGGGGGGAGCTGTTTTTT. It codes for CASSYSWGELFF.